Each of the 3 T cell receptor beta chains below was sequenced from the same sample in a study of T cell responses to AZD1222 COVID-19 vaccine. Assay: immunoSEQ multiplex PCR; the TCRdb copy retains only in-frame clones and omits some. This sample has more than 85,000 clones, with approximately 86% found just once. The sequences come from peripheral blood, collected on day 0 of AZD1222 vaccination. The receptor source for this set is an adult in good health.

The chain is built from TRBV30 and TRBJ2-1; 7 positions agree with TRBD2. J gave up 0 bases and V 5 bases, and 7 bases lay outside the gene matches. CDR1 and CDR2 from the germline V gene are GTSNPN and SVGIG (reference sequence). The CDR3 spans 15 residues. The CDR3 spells CAWGGDLSSYNEQFF. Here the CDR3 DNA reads TGTGCCTGGGGGGGGGACCTCAGCTCCTACAATGAGCAGTTCTTC. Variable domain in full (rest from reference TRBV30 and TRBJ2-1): SQTIHQWPATLVQPVGSPLSLECTVEGTSNPNLYWYRQAAGRGLQLLFYSVGIGQISSEVPQNLSASRPQDRQFILSSKKLLLSDSGFYLCAWGGDLSSYNEQFFGPGTRLTVL.

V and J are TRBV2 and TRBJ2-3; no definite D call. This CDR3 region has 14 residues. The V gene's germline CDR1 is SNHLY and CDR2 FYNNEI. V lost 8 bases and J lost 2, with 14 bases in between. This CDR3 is CASHLGLSTDTQYF. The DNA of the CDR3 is TGTGCCAGCCACCTGGGATTATCCACAGATACGCAGTATTTT.

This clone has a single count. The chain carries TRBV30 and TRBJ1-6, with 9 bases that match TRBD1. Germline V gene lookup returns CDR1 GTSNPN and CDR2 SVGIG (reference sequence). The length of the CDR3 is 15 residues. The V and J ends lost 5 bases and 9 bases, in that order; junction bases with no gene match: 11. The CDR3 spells CAWLGTGQGGSPLHF. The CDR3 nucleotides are TGTGCCTGGCTTGGAACGGGACAGGGCGGTTCACCCCTCCACTTT.